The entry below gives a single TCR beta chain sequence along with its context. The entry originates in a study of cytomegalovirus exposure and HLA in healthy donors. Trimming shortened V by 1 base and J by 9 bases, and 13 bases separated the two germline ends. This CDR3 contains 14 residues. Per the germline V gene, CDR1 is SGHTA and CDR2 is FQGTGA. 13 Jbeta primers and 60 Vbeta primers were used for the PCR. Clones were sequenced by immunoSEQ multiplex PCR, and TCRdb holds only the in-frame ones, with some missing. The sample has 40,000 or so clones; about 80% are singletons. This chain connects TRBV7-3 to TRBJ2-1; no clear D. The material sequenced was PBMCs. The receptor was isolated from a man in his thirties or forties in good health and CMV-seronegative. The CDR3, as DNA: TGTGCCAGCAGCTTAATGCCTGCGGCTGCTGAGCAGTTCTTC. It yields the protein CASSLMPAAAEQFF.